This is a list of T cell receptor beta chains from one sample in a study of blood T cell repertoires in COVID-19. Here immunoSEQ multiplex PCR was the method, and the copy in TCRdb shows in-frame clones only, minus some. Found here are some 130,000 clones, approximately 78% of them singletons; the top ten hold roughly 9.7%. Sequencing used peripheral blood. The source is a man aged 55 to 70 who had recovered from COVID-19. Each CDR3 is given with its conserved first and last residue. A D gene is named only where the DNA matches it firmly. The size field is filled for only some rows; it gives once, few, many or a size class.

v_gene,abundance,j_gene,d_gene,CDR3nt,CDR3aa
TRBV5-5,NA,TRBJ2-5,TRBD2,TGTGCCAGCAGCTTAGGCGGGGGGGGAAAGACCCAGTACTTC,CASSLGGGGKTQYF
TRBV6-5,NA,TRBJ2-7,TRBD1,TGTGCCAGCAGGACAGGGGGCTCCTACGAGCAGTACTTC,CASRTGGSYEQYF
TRBV29-1,NA,TRBJ1-4,NA,TGCAGCGCACACACCGCAACTAATGAAAAACTGTTTTTT,CSAHTATNEKLFF
TRBV11-1,NA,TRBJ1-2,TRBD1,TGTGCCAGCAGCTTACTCGGGACAGGGGACCCTTATGGCTACACCTTC,CASSLLGTGDPYGYTF
TRBV28,NA,TRBJ1-1,NA,TGTGCCAGCACCGACAGTGAAGCTTTCTTT,CASTDSEAFF
TRBV7-2,few,TRBJ2-7,TRBD1,TGTGCCAGCAGCTTAGCGGGACAGGGGTCCTACGAGCAGTACTTC,CASSLAGQGSYEQYF
TRBV5-6,NA,TRBJ2-2,NA,TGTGCCAGCAGCTTACGCCCGGGAGAGCTGTTTTTT,CASSLRPGELFF
TRBV7-7,NA,TRBJ2-5,TRBD2,TGTGCTAGCAGCCTGCGACTAGCGGGGGGACAAGAGACCCAGTACTTC,CASSLRLAGGQETQYF
TRBV29-1,NA,TRBJ2-5,NA,TGCAGCGTTGATATCTTAGAGACCCAGTACTTC,CSVDILETQYF
TRBV18,once,TRBJ2-1,NA,TGTGCCAGCTCACCACGGGCTAACTCCTACAATGAGCAGTTCTTC,CASSPRANSYNEQFF
TRBV4-2,NA,TRBJ2-5,TRBD2,TGTGCCAGCAGCCTTACTAGCGGGGCCCACCAAGAGACCCAGTACTTC,CASSLTSGAHQETQYF
TRBV7-3,NA,TRBJ2-3,NA,TGTGCCAGCAGCCCACTAGCATCGGATACGCAGTATTTT,CASSPLASDTQYF
TRBV19,NA,TRBJ2-3,TRBD1,TGTGCCAGTAGTATATGGTCAGGACAGGTGCGGACAGATACGCAGTATTTT,CASSIWSGQVRTDTQYF
TRBV4-2,NA,TRBJ2-6,NA,TGTGCCAGCAGTACTCTCTCTGGGGCCAACGTCCTGACTTTC,CASSTLSGANVLTF
TRBV6-5,NA,TRBJ1-2,TRBD1,TGTGCCAGCAGTTACAGAGACAGGGGAGGGGTCTATGGCTACACCTTC,CASSYRDRGGVYGYTF
TRBV20-1,NA,TRBJ1-2,NA,TGCAGTGCCAGGAACAGTTATGGCTACACCTTC,CSARNSYGYTF
TRBV6-2/TRBV6-3,NA,TRBJ2-6,NA,TGTGCCAGCAGTTACGGGCGACTGGGACTCTCTGGGGCCAACGTCCTGACTTTC,CASSYGRLGLSGANVLTF
TRBV7-3,NA,TRBJ1-2,TRBD1,TGTGCCAGCAGTTCGGACAGGGAGGGAGTCACCTTC,CASSSDREGVTF
TRBV7-9,NA,TRBJ1-5,NA,TGTGCCAGCAGCTTAGACGGGGTGGCTCAGCCCCAGCATTTT,CASSLDGVAQPQHF
TRBV2,once,TRBJ1-1,NA,TGTGCCAGCAGTCCGAGGGTGAGAGCTTTCTTT,CASSPRVRAFF
TRBV7-3,NA,TRBJ1-1,NA,TGTGCCAGCAGCCGGGGAGTGGTGAACACTGAAGCTTTCTTT,CASSRGVVNTEAFF
TRBV21-1,NA,TRBJ2-1,NA,TGTGCCAGCAAGCAAAGTGGGAGAGTGGTGTCGGGGTTTACTCACAATGAGCAGTTCTTC,CASKQSGRVVSGFTHNEQFF
TRBV7-2,NA,TRBJ2-2,NA,TGTGCCAGCAGCTTAGACCCCCTACCTCCCGGGGAGCTGTTTTTT,CASSLDPLPPGELFF
TRBV10-3,many,TRBJ2-1,TRBD1,TGTGCCATCAGTCAAACAGGGGTACGAGATGAGCAGTTCTTC,CAISQTGVRDEQFF
TRBV19,NA,TRBJ1-2,NA,TGTGCCAGTAGTAACCCCGGGGGGAGCAACTATGGCTACACCTTC,CASSNPGGSNYGYTF
TRBV28,NA,TRBJ1-2,TRBD1,TGTGCCAGCAGTCCACCGACAGGGCAGGCATACGGCTACACCTTC,CASSPPTGQAYGYTF
TRBV9,NA,TRBJ2-2,TRBD1,TGTGCCAGCAGCATGACCGGGACAGACGACACCGGGGAGCTGTTTTTT,CASSMTGTDDTGELFF
TRBV10-1,NA,TRBJ2-1,NA,TGCGCCAGTCTCCCTAATGACAATGAGCAGTTCTTC,CASLPNDNEQFF